The clone carrying this T cell receptor beta chain was picked up many times. Its antigen is undetermined. The entry originates in a study of T cells in Graves' hyperthyroidism and ophthalmopathy. Study-level points and caveats: Blood held most thyroid clonotypes expanded above 0.001 frequency. Ophthalmopathy was distinguished from stable hyperthyroidism by 13 V-J signatures.

Trimming left V 4 bases short and J 9 bases short, with 28 bases between. The CDR3 has 17 amino acids. The source material, RNA transcripts, was used to amplify TCR beta CDR3 regions. Researchers ran a first-round RT-PCR on the TCR CDR3 using the HTBI primer set. TCRdb recomputed calls from the multiplex PCR reads with MiXCR, one row per CDR3 protein. The data hold under 650,000 distinct CDR3 sequences, with around 15% observed a single time. Among the patients, aged 18 to 65, hyperthyroidism was newly diagnosed and had lasted under 2 months. Patients having uncontrolled infection, another autoimmune disease, pregnancy or lactation were not included.

The receptor comes from a young woman with Graves' hyperthyroidism. The J gene is TRBJ2-7, the V gene TRBV12-3 or TRBV12-4; the D gene is possibly TRBD1 (6 bases). Sequenced input: blood. The CDR3 DNA follows: TGTGCCAGCAGTTCCCTACTTACAGGGACGGTTAACGAGGGGCAGTACTTC. Its protein product is CASSSLLTGTVNEGQYF.